This TCR beta chain was obtained from a study of CD8 T cells in ankylosing spondylitis. Each CDR3 protein gets one entry after TCRdb re-called the 5' RACE reads with MiXCR. The table has around 31,000 distinct CDR3 sequences, less than 40% seen once. Whole-study findings and limits: A TCR beta motif made of under 10 highly homologous variants seemed typical of ankylosing spondylitis blood.

A few counts support this clonotype. Its target is not known. CDR3 length equals 17 residues. The trim removed 4 bases at V and 4 bases at J, leaving 13 bases unmatched. This chain links TRBV12-3 or TRBV12-4 with TRBJ2-5, with TRBD1 matching over 9 bases. The clonotype originates from a male donor with ankylosing spondylitis. The specimen was synovial fluid, either unsorted or a sorted T cell fraction (not recorded which). CDR3 nucleotides: TGTGCCAGCAGTTCGGGACGGACAGGGGAGTTCGCAGAGACCCAGTACTTC. This translates into CASSSGRTGEFAETQYF.